This record concerns one T cell receptor beta chain sequence. J lost 2 bases, V lost 6 bases, and 9 bases had no gene match. The CDR3 has 15 amino acids. From germline, CDR1 is SGHVS and CDR2 FNYEAQ. TCRdb re-analysed the 5' RACE reads in MiXCR, keeping a single row per CDR3 protein. The top ten hold about 27% of the sample, which has around 68,000 distinct CDR3 sequences, 7.3% seen once. This sample was included in a study of T cells after yellow fever vaccination. The sample consisted of CD8+ T cells sorted from PBMCs, taken 10 to 11 days after the first yellow fever vaccination. The TCR was taken from a man between 18 and 29 years old who received the YFV17D yellow fever vaccine. The rearrangement joins TRBV7-6 to TRBJ1-1; 7 nucleotides align to TRBD1. The CDR3 DNA is TGTGCCAGCAGGCCCACAGGGGCGCGTAACACTGAAGCTTTCTTT. It yields the protein CASRPTGARNTEAFF.